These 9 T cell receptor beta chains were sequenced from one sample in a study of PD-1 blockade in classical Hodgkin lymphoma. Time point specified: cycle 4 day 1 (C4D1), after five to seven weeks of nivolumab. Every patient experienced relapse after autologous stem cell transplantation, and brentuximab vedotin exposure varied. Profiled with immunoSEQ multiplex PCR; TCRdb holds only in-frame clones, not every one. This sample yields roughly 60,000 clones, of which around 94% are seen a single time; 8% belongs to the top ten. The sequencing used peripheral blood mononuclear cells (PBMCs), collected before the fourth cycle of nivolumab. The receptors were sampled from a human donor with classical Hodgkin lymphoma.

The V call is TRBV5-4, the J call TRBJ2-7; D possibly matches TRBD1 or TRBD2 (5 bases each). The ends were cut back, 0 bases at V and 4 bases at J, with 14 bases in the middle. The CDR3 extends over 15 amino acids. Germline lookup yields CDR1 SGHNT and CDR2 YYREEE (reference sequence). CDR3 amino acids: CASSLAPGRTYEQYF. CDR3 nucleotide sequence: TGTGCCAGCAGCTTGGCCCCGGGACGGACATACGAGCAGTACTTC. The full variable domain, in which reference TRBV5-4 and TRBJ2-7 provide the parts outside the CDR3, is ETGVTQSPTHLIKTRGQQVTLRCSSQSGHNTVSWYQQALGQGPQFIFQYYREEENGRGNFPPRFSGLQFPNYSSELNVNALELDDSALYLCASSLAPGRTYEQYFGPGTRLTVT.

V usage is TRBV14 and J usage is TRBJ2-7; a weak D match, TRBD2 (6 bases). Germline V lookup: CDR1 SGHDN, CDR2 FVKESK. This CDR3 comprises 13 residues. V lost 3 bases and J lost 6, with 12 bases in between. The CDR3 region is CASSQGLETEQYF. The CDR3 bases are TGTGCCAGCAGCCAGGGACTCGAGACCGAGCAGTACTTC.

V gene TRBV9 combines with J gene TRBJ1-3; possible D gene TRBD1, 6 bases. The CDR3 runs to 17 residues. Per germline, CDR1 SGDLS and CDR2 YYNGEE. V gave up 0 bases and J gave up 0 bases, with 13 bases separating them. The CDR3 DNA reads TGTGCCAGCAGCGTAGAGTTTGGACAGATCTCTGGAAACACCATATATTTT. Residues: CASSVEFGQISGNTIYF.

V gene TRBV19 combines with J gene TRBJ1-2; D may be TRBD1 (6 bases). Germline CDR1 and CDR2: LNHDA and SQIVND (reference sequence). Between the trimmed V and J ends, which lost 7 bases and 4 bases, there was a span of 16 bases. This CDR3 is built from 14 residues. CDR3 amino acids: CASTHPGQLYGYTF. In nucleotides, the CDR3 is TGTGCCAGTACTCACCCTGGACAGCTCTATGGCTACACCTTC.

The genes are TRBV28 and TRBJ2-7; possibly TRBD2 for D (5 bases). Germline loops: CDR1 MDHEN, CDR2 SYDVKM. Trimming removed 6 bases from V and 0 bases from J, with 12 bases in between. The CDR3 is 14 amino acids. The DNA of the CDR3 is TGTGCCAGCAGCCAAGCGGAGAGCTCCTACGAGCAGTACTTC. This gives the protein CASSQAESSYEQYF.

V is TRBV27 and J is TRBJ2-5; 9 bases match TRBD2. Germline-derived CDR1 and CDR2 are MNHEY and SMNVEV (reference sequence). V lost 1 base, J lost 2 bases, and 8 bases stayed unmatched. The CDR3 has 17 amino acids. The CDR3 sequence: CASSLYPQREVQETQYF. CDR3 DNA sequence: TGTGCCAGCAGTTTATATCCCCAGCGGGAGGTACAAGAGACCCAGTACTTC.

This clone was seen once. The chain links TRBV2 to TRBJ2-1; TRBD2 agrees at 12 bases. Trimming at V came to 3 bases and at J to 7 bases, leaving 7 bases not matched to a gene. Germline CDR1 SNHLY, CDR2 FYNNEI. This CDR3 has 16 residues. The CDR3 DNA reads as TGTGCCAGCAGTGAGTGGCTAGCGGGAGGGAGGAATGAGCAGTTCTTC. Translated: CASSEWLAGGRNEQFF.

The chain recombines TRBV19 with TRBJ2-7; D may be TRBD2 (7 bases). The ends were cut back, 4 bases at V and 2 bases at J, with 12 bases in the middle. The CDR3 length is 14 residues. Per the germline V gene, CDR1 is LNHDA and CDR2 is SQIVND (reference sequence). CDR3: CASSTGGYTYEQYF. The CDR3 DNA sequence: TGTGCCAGTAGTACGGGGGGCTACACCTACGAGCAGTACTTC.

CDR3 protein: CAISGRSLLEQYF. CDR3 DNA: TGTGCCATCAGTGGTCGGTCTCTTCTCGAGCAGTACTTC. The rearrangement links TRBV10-3 to TRBJ2-7; D gene ambiguous. V shed 4 bases and J shed 6 bases, with 13 bases lying between them. This CDR3 has 13 amino acids. Germline V gives CDR1 ENHRY, CDR2 SYGVKD.